The 25 T cell receptor beta chains below come from one sample, sequenced in a study of identical twins. TCRdb independently ran MiXCR on the 5' RACE reads; one entry per CDR3 protein. The repertoire holds approximately 630,000 distinct CDR3 sequences, with under 8.5% as singletons. These data were also filed under a second study, of yellow fever vaccine responses in identical twins.

The sequenced sample consisted of PBMCs. The receptor set was obtained from a woman aged 18 to 35 in good health.

This clonotype appeared many times. The chain combines TRBV2 with TRBJ2-1, with 13 bases that match TRBD2. The CDR3 consists of 16 residues. The J segment lost 9 bases and the V segment lost 6 bases, leaving 11 bases of the junction unmatched. CDR1 is SNHLY and CDR2 is FYNNEI in the germline V gene. CDR3 residues: CASSPTGLAGSGEQFF. In DNA, the CDR3 is TGTGCCAGCAGCCCCACGGGACTAGCGGGGAGTGGTGAGCAGTTCTTC.

This clonotype was counted at least ten times. CDR3 region: CASSLSPGRIYNSPLHF. For the CDR3, the DNA is TGTGCCAGCAGCTTATCCCCGGGCAGGATTTATAATTCACCCCTCCACTTT. The chain employs TRBV7-8 and TRBJ1-6; D is uncertain. The V end was cut by 2 bases, the J end by 4 bases, with 15 bases between. CDR3 length: 17 amino acids. Germline V gene sequence: CDR1 SGHVS, CDR2 FQNEAQ.

This clonotype showed up many times. CDR3 sequence reads: CASSHWTGATGELFF. CDR3 coding DNA: TGTGCCAGCAGCCATTGGACAGGAGCCACCGGGGAGCTGTTTTTT. The J gene is TRBJ2-2, the V gene TRBV14; 7 bases are shared with TRBD1. CDR3 length equals 15 residues. Germline CDR1 SGHDN, CDR2 FVKESK. V lost 3 bases, J lost 4 bases, and 5 bases stayed unmatched. Full variable domain (rest looked up from reference TRBV14 and TRBJ2-2): EAGVTQFPSHSVIEKGQTVTLRCDPISGHDNLYWYRRVMGKEIKFLLHFVKESKQDESGMPNNRFLAERTGGTYSTLKVQPAELEDSGVYFCASSHWTGATGELFFGEGSRLTVL.

This clonotype was observed many times. The V call is TRBV6-5, the J call TRBJ2-2; D not resolved. CDR3 length: 14 residues. Germline V gene lookup returns CDR1 MNHEY and CDR2 SVGAGI. Between the trimmed V and J ends, which lost 4 bases and 0 bases, there was a span of 6 bases. The CDR3 coding sequence is TGTGCCAGCAGTTCTACCCCGAACACCGGGGAGCTGTTTTTT. Amino acids: CASSSTPNTGELFF.

The V gene is TRBV5-1, the J gene TRBJ2-5; 10 positions agree with TRBD2. V lost 6 bases, J lost 4 bases, and 9 bases stayed unmatched. The germline V gene has CDR1 SGHRS and CDR2 YFSETQ. CDR3 length: 15 residues. CDR3 bases: TGCGCCAGCAAGTTTGTAGCGGGGGGAGGAGAGACCCAGTACTTC. It translates to CASKFVAGGGETQYF.

A note on this clonotype: Sequence at one end of the junction differs from germline and may be a read error. The chain carries TRBV29-1 and TRBJ2-1; D remains unclear. CDR1 and CDR2 from the germline V gene are SQVTM and ANQGSEA. The CDR3 is 13 residues long. The CDR3 region is CSVALLSNNEQFF. The CDR3 nucleotides are TGCAGCGTTGCACTCCTCTCCAACAATGAGCAGTTCTTC.

The chain employs TRBV7-2 and TRBJ2-7; a weak D match, TRBD1 (6 bases). The germline V and J ends were trimmed by 2 bases and 0 bases, with 14 bases remaining between them. CDR3 length: 16 amino acids. From germline, CDR1 is SGHTA and CDR2 FQGNSA. CDR3 protein: CASSLTTGDISYEQYF. In DNA form, the CDR3 reads TGTGCCAGCAGCTTAACTACCGGGGACATCTCCTACGAGCAGTACTTC.

This clonotype was detected ten times or more. The chain recombines TRBV28 with TRBJ2-4; D is possibly TRBD1 (7 bases). Germline V gene sequence: CDR1 MDHEN, CDR2 SYDVKM. The CDR3 is made up of 13 amino acids. Trimming shortened V by 3 bases and J by 9 bases, and 12 bases separated the two germline ends. The DNA for the CDR3 is TGTGCCAGCAGTTTTACAGGGGACTTCATTCAGTACTTC. Its translation is CASSFTGDFIQYF.

This chain links TRBV5-1 with TRBJ2-1, with D possibly matching TRBD2 (5 bases). V lost 7 bases and J 6 bases, leaving 17 bases between the germline ends. This CDR3 region has 14 residues. CDR1 and CDR2 (germline): SGHRS, YFSETQ. CDR3 coding DNA: TGCGCCAGCGCGTCGGAGGCTGTGGGCAATGAGCAGTTCTTC. Its protein is CASASEAVGNEQFF.

The V gene is TRBV10-2, the J gene TRBJ2-1; D might be TRBD1 or TRBD2, each matching 5 bases. Per the germline V gene, CDR1 is WSHSY and CDR2 is SAAADI. The germline V and J ends were trimmed by 3 bases and 14 bases, with 11 bases remaining between them. The CDR3 totals 11 residues. CDR3 sequence reads: CASSDTRGEFF. The CDR3 DNA reads TGCGCCAGCAGTGATACTAGGGGAGAGTTCTTC.

This clonotype was observed a few times. The chain combines TRBV28 with TRBJ2-1, with 8 bases lining up with TRBD2. V shed 5 bases, J shed 6 bases, and the junction held 12 bases outside the gene matches. The CDR3 loop spans 16 amino acids. Germline values: CDR1 MDHEN, CDR2 SYDVKM. The CDR3 here is CASSPFGLAGTNEQFF. CDR3 nucleotides: TGTGCCAGCAGTCCCTTTGGCCTAGCGGGCACCAATGAGCAGTTCTTC.

This clonotype was detected a few times. The rearrangement uses TRBV7-6 and TRBJ2-2; the match to TRBD1 covers 9 bases. CDR1 SGHVS and CDR2 FNYEAQ come from the germline V gene. J lost 6 bases, V lost 4 bases, and 9 bases had no gene match. The CDR3 spans 16 residues. CDR3 in amino acids: CASSSDRGLYPGELFF. DNA of the CDR3: TGTGCCAGCAGCTCGGACAGGGGCCTTTATCCCGGGGAGCTGTTTTTT.

In this sample, this clonotype turned up a few times. The chain recombines TRBV5-1 with TRBJ2-5, with D tentatively TRBD2 (5 bases). There are 14 residues in the CDR3. Trimming cost V 0 bases and J 4 bases, with 10 bases left between them. CDR1 SGHRS and CDR2 YFSETQ come from the germline V gene. The CDR3 DNA reads as TGCGCCAGCAGCTTGGTGTCAGGAGGAGAGACCCAGTACTTC. It codes for CASSLVSGGETQYF.

This clonotype has only a few counts. This rearrangement joins TRBV6-6 to TRBJ1-1, with D uncertain. Germline V CDR1 and CDR2: MNHNY, SVGAGI (reference sequence). Trimming removed 8 bases from V and 1 base from J, with 11 bases in between. This CDR3 contains 13 residues. CDR3 region: CASLDRENTEAFF. In nucleotides, the CDR3 is TGTGCCAGCCTGGATCGGGAGAACACTGAAGCTTTCTTT.

This clonotype has a handful of counts. The rearrangement uses TRBV14 and TRBJ2-1; possible D gene TRBD1, 6 bases. Looked up from germline, CDR1 is SGHDN and CDR2 is FVKESK. This CDR3 has 16 amino acids. Deletions cut 4 bases from V and 0 bases from J, with 13 bases between. The DNA of the CDR3 is TGTGCCAGCAGCCGCGACAGGTCGAGCTCCTACAATGAGCAGTTCTTC. Its protein is CASSRDRSSSYNEQFF.

The CDR3: CSVVRGYGYTF. In DNA, the CDR3 is TGCAGCGTTGTGAGGGGCTATGGCTACACCTTC. V gene TRBV29-1 combines with J gene TRBJ1-2, with a weak D call TRBD1 (5 bases). Trimming cost V 4 bases and J 4 bases, with 7 bases left between them. CDR1 SQVTM and CDR2 ANQGSEA come from the germline V gene. This CDR3 comprises 11 residues.

This clonotype was seen many times. The V call is TRBV5-6, the J call TRBJ2-2; 9 positions match TRBD1. CDR1 is SGHDT and CDR2 is YYEEEE in the germline V gene. V lost 4 bases to trimming and J lost 4 bases; unmatched junction nucleotides: 8. The CDR3 contains 16 residues. DNA of the CDR3: TGTGCCAGCAGCCTAAACGGACAGGGGATCACCGGGGAGCTGTTTTTT. Amino acids: CASSLNGQGITGELFF. Using reference TRBV5-6 and TRBJ2-2 for the parts outside the CDR3, the full variable domain is DAGVTQSPTHLIKTRGQQVTLRCSPKSGHDTVSWYQQALGQGPQFIFQYYEEEERQRGNFPDRFSGHQFPNYSSELNVNALLLGDSALYLCASSLNGQGITGELFFGEGSRLTVL.

This clonotype was observed a handful of times. V and J are TRBV15 and TRBJ2-3, with D possibly TRBD1 on 6 matching bases. There are 14 residues in the CDR3. Germline CDR1 reads LNHNV; CDR2 reads YYDKDF (reference sequence). The ends were cut back, 5 bases at V and 1 base at J, with 10 bases in the middle. The CDR3 sequence: CATSLRGGTDTQYF. The CDR3 DNA sequence: TGTGCCACCAGCCTCAGGGGAGGCACAGATACGCAGTATTTT.

The chain has TRBV7-7 and TRBJ2-2; tentatively, D is TRBD1 (6 bases). The length of the CDR3 is 17 residues. The ends were cut back, 10 bases at V and 2 bases at J, with 23 bases in the middle. From germline, CDR1 is SSHAT and CDR2 FNYEAQ (reference sequence). The CDR3 sequence: CATQNYRKQGNTGELFF. For the CDR3, the DNA is TGTGCCACCCAAAATTACAGGAAACAGGGAAACACCGGGGAGCTGTTTTTT.

This clonotype was picked up a small number of times. The chain links TRBV7-8 to TRBJ2-2; the D gene is possibly TRBD2 (6 bases). V dropped 5 bases and J dropped 8 bases, with 12 bases sitting between them. The CDR3 loop spans 13 amino acids. CDR1 is SGHVS and CDR2 is FQNEAQ in the germline V gene. The CDR3 region is CASSRSAGGELFF. The DNA for the CDR3 is TGTGCCAGCAGCCGGTCCGCGGGGGGGGAGCTGTTTTTT.

This clonotype was counted only a few times. The chain employs TRBV6-2 or TRBV6-3 and TRBJ2-5, with TRBD2 identical over 8 bases. Germline CDR1 is MNHEY and CDR2 is SVGEGT. The CDR3 consists of 15 residues. With V trimmed by 5 bases and J by 5 bases, 10 bases remained unmatched. CDR3 loop: CASSLQPGRVETQYF. In DNA, the CDR3 is TGTGCCAGCAGTCTTCAACCCGGGAGGGTGGAGACCCAGTACTTC.

The CDR3 nucleotides are TGCAGTGCTAGAGGTATCGGCAGGGGGATCGACAATGAGCAGTTCTTC. This encodes CSARGIGRGIDNEQFF. This sequence joins TRBV20-1 and TRBJ2-1, with 7 bases identical to TRBD1. After removal of 1 base from V and 5 bases from J, the junction contained 11 bases not matched to a gene. CDR1 is DFQATT and CDR2 is SNEGSKA in the germline V gene (reference sequence). There are 16 residues in the CDR3.

The sample holds many counts of this clonotype. The chain recombines TRBV5-1 with TRBJ1-1, with D unresolved. The CDR3 loop spans 14 amino acids. Per the germline V gene, CDR1 is SGHRS and CDR2 is YFSETQ. Trimming shortened V by 1 base and J by 1 base, and 8 bases separated the two germline ends. The CDR3 nucleotides are TGCGCCAGCAGCTTGATTGACAAGAACACTGAAGCTTTCTTT. Its protein is CASSLIDKNTEAFF.

This rearrangement joins TRBV6-1 to TRBJ1-1; 7 positions match TRBD1. CDR3 length: 15 residues. V lost 6 bases and J lost 4; bases outside the gene matches: 11. Germline values: CDR1 MNHNS, CDR2 SASEGT. CDR3 region: CASRAIRQGVTEAFF. The CDR3 DNA follows: TGTGCCAGCAGGGCCATCCGACAGGGTGTCACTGAAGCTTTCTTT.

J is TRBJ1-2 and V is TRBV7-9, with D hard to call. The V end was cut by 5 bases, the J end by 2 bases, with 12 bases between. The CDR3 has 14 residues. CDR1 and CDR2 from the germline V gene are SEHNR and FQNEAQ (reference sequence). In nucleotides, the CDR3 is TGTGCCAGCAGCGCTACCGCCGGGAACTATGGCTACACCTTC. It is translated as CASSATAGNYGYTF. The full variable domain, rest sourced from reference TRBV7-9 and TRBJ1-2, is DTGVSQNPRHKITKRGQNVTFRCDPISEHNRLYWYRQTLGQGPEFLTYFQNEAQLEKSRLLSDRFSAERPKGSFSTLEIQRTEQGDSAMYLCASSATAGNYGYTFGSGTRLTVV.